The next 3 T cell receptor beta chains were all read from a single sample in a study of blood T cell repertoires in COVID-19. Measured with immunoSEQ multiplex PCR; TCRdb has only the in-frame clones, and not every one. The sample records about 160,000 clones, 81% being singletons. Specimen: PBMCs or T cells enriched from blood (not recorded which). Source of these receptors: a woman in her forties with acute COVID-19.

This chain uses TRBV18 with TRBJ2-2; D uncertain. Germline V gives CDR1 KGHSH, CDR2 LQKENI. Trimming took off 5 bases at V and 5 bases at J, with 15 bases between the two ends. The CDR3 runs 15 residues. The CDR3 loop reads CASSIATNPTGELFF. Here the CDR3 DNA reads TGTGCCAGCTCAATCGCGACAAATCCAACCGGGGAGCTGTTTTTT.

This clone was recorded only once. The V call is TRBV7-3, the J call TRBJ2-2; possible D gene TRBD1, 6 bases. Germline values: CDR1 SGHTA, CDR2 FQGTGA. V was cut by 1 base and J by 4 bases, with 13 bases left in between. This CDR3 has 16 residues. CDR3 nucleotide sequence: TGTGCCAGCAGCTTAATGCAGGGGATTGGCACCGGGGAGCTGTTTTTT. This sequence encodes CASSLMQGIGTGELFF.

The CDR3: CASSQTGQGDGYTF. In DNA, the CDR3 is TGTGCCAGCAGCCAAACTGGACAGGGAGATGGCTACACCTTC. The chain is built from TRBV7-3 and TRBJ1-2; 8 bases map to TRBD1. Germline V gene lookup returns CDR1 SGHTA and CDR2 FQGTGA. The J segment lost 6 bases and the V segment lost 5 bases, leaving 8 bases of the junction unmatched. CDR3 size: 14 residues.